Sequencing of this TCR beta chain was carried out in a study of blood T cells in healthy people across ages. Through a sample-barcoded 5' primer and a J-beta primer mix, a second PCR was run for roughly 6 to 11 cycles. TCRdb passed the 5' RACE reads through MiXCR, listing each CDR3 protein once. The sample has fewer than 700,000 distinct CDR3 sequences, around 48% seen once. Germline V gene sequence: CDR1 MGHRA, CDR2 YSYEKL. Deletions cut 0 bases from V and 7 bases from J, with 13 bases between. The CDR3 is 14 amino acids. PBMCs, at least 7 million per sample, were isolated. The source is a man older than 75 in good health. The chain uses TRBV4-1 and TRBJ2-7; no definite D call. Sequencing input: blood. The CDR3 loop is CASSQDALGREQYF. DNA for the CDR3: TGCGCCAGCAGCCAAGATGCCCTAGGGCGGGAGCAGTACTTC.